The rows below give T cell receptor beta chains drawn from one sample of a study of radiation and T cells in renal cell carcinoma. Sequencing was performed with immunoSEQ multiplex PCR; in TCRdb, only in-frame clones are kept and a portion is missing. In the table there are some 97,000 clones, approximately 82% of which are singletons. This sample comprised blood, obtained from a patient whose treatment included radiotherapy and nephrectomy. The receptors stem from a man in his fifties or sixties with renal cell carcinoma. Both conserved end residues are part of each CDR3. A D gene is named only where the DNA matches it firmly. Size values are once, few and many counts, or a class for expanded clones, and some rows have none.

J | D | V | size | DNA | CDR3
TRBJ1-1 | NA | TRBV7-3 | few | TGTGCCAGCAGCTTACAGGGGAACACTGAAGCTTTCTTT | CASSLQGNTEAFF
TRBJ2-1 | NA | TRBV4-3 | NA | TGCGCCAGCAGCCAAGATGTGGGCTCCTACAATGAGCAGTTCTTC | CASSQDVGSYNEQFF
TRBJ2-7 | TRBD1 | TRBV6-5 | NA | TGTGCCAGCAGTTGGGGAGGGACAGGGAGCTCCTACGAGCAGTACTTC | CASSWGGTGSSYEQYF
TRBJ2-7 | NA | TRBV4-1 | NA | TGCGCCAGCAGCCAAGAACAGGGTACCTACGAGCAGTACTTC | CASSQEQGTYEQYF
TRBJ1-2 | NA | TRBV5-8 | NA | TGTGCCAGCAGCTTGTGGTTAGCTAACTATGGCTACACCTTC | CASSLWLANYGYTF
TRBJ1-5 | NA | TRBV23-1 | once | TGCGCCAGCAGTCAGGGGAATCAGCCCCAGCATTTT | CASSQGNQPQHF
TRBJ1-1 | NA | TRBV6-1 | NA | TGTGCCAGCAGCGCACAGGCGAACACTGAAGCTTTCTTT | CASSAQANTEAFF
TRBJ1-2 | TRBD1 | TRBV5-1 | NA | TGCGCCAGCACCCCGGATGGGACAGGGAACTATGGCTACACCTTC | CASTPDGTGNYGYTF
TRBJ2-3 | NA | TRBV5-1 | NA | TGCGCCAGCAGCTTGGTTGGGGGCGCTAGGACAGATACGCAGTATTTT | CASSLVGGARTDTQYF
TRBJ1-1 | NA | TRBV7-6 | few | TGTGCCAGCAGCTCCCCCCTCGGGGGACCGACTGAAGCTTTCTTT | CASSSPLGGPTEAFF
TRBJ2-5 | NA | TRBV10-1 | NA | TGCGCCAGCAGTGGGCCCGGGGAGACCCAGTACTTC | CASSGPGETQYF
TRBJ2-2 | NA | TRBV10-1 | NA | TGCGCCAGCCGCCGGGACTCCAACACCGGGGAGCTGTTTTTT | CASRRDSNTGELFF
TRBJ2-2 | NA | TRBV25-1 | NA | TGTGCCAGCAGTGAATCAGGACTTCGAACCGGGGAGCTGTTTTTT | CASSESGLRTGELFF
TRBJ2-3 | TRBD1 | TRBV7-9 | NA | TGTGCCAGCAGCTTGGACAGGGCCACAGATACGCAGTATTTT | CASSLDRATDTQYF
TRBJ2-7 | TRBD1 | TRBV6-1 | NA | TGTGCCAGCCCAGGGGACAGGGGGGACTACGAGCAGTACTTC | CASPGDRGDYEQYF
TRBJ1-1 | NA | TRBV28 | NA | TGTGCCAGCAGTTTTCATGGGGAGGCCTCGAACACTGAAGCTTTCTTT | CASSFHGEASNTEAFF
TRBJ2-1 | NA | TRBV13 | NA | TGTGCCAGCAGCCCTGAGGGGGGTCGGTGGAATGAGCAGTTCTTC | CASSPEGGRWNEQFF
TRBJ1-1 | NA | TRBV28 | NA | TGTGCCAGCGGCGTACCCACAGCCCCACAGAACACTGAAGCTTTCTTT | CASGVPTAPQNTEAFF
TRBJ2-5 | TRBD2 | TRBV4-2 | NA | TGTGCCAGCAGCCAAGACCAAGCGGGAGGGCCCCAAAGAGAGACCCAGTACTTC | CASSQDQAGGPQRETQYF
TRBJ1-3 | NA | TRBV7-2 | NA | TGTGCCAGCAGCTTATATGACAGCTCTGGAAACACCATATATTTT | CASSLYDSSGNTIYF
TRBJ2-7 | TRBD2 | TRBV6-1 | few | TGTGCCAGCAGTGAGAGCGGGAGGGCGACCGAGCAGTACTTC | CASSESGRATEQYF
TRBJ2-5 | TRBD2 | TRBV2 | once | TGTGCCAGCAGCGAGGGCGGACTAGCGCGTTGGCGAGAGACCCAGTACTTC | CASSEGGLARWRETQYF
TRBJ2-5 | NA | TRBV7-2 | NA | TGTGCCAGCAGGAAAGGACCAGAAGAGACCCAGTACTTC | CASRKGPEETQYF
TRBJ2-3 | TRBD2 | TRBV19 | once | TGTGCCAGTAGTGGACTACTAGCGGCGGCTTCTAGCACAGATACGCAGTATTTT | CASSGLLAAASSTDTQYF
TRBJ2-7 | TRBD1 | TRBV5-1 | once | TGCGCCACTGCGGCGACAGGGCCCTCCTACGAGCAGTACTTC | CATAATGPSYEQYF
TRBJ2-4 | TRBD1 | TRBV19 | once | TGTGCCAGTAGTATTCTAGAACAGGGGGGAAACATTCAGTACTTC | CASSILEQGGNIQYF
TRBJ2-7 | TRBD2 | TRBV27 | NA | TGTGCCAGCAGTTTCCGGGTGGCGGGGGGCGCCGTTTTACAGTACGAGCAGTACTTC | CASSFRVAGGAVLQYEQYF
TRBJ1-1 | NA | TRBV2 | NA | TGTGCCAGTACTGTGGGATCTTCCCGGATGAACACTGAAGCTTTCTTT | CASTVGSSRMNTEAFF
TRBJ2-6 | NA | TRBV27 | NA | TGTGCCAGCAGTTTTGGAGTCTCTGGGGCCAACGTCCTGACTTTC | CASSFGVSGANVLTF
TRBJ1-3 | TRBD1 | TRBV6-1 | NA | TGTGCCAGCAGTGACAGGGGGGGAAACACCATATATTTT | CASSDRGGNTIYF
TRBJ1-1 | TRBD1 | TRBV7-9 | NA | TGTGCCAGCAGCTCCCCGGGACAGGGAACCCCAAGCATGAACACTGAAGCTTTCTTT | CASSSPGQGTPSMNTEAFF
TRBJ2-5 | NA | TRBV9 | NA | TGTGCCAGCAGCGTCCCGGGAGCAGAGACCCAGTACTTC | CASSVPGAETQYF
TRBJ2-5 | NA | TRBV6-5 | NA | TGTGCCAGCAGTAGACAGGTCCAAGAGACCCAGTACTTC | CASSRQVQETQYF
TRBJ2-7 | NA | TRBV9 | NA | TGTGCCAGCAGCGTAGGGGACCTCCCTACGGGGCAGTACTTC | CASSVGDLPTGQYF
TRBJ2-1 | NA | TRBV7-9 | NA | TGTGCCAGCAGCTTAGGGACACAATCCTACAATGAGCAGTTCTTC | CASSLGTQSYNEQFF
TRBJ2-3 | TRBD2 | TRBV19 | NA | TGTGCTTTCTTGGGACTAGCGGGACAAACTGAAACAGATACGCAGTATTTT | CAFLGLAGQTETDTQYF
TRBJ2-7 | TRBD2 | TRBV6-1 | NA | TGTGCCAGCAAGACAGGACTAGCGGGCGCCTACGAGCAGTACTTC | CASKTGLAGAYEQYF
TRBJ2-1 | NA | TRBV19 | once | TGTGCCAGTAGTGGTTCTTACAATGAGCAGTTCTTC | CASSGSYNEQFF
TRBJ2-1 | NA | TRBV6-5 | NA | TGTGCCAGCAGTCGAAACAATGAGCAGTTCTTC | CASSRNNEQFF
TRBJ2-7 | NA | TRBV19 | NA | TGTGCCAGCGCGCGAGACACCTATTCCTACGAGCAGTACTTC | CASARDTYSYEQYF
TRBJ2-3 | NA | TRBV5-1 | NA | TGCGCCAGCAGCTTGGAGCCCACAGATACGCAGTATTTT | CASSLEPTDTQYF
TRBJ1-5 | NA | TRBV7-2 | many | TGTGCCAGCAGCTTAGCTGGGGGCCCCTACCAGCCCCAGCATTTT | CASSLAGGPYQPQHF
TRBJ2-6 | NA | TRBV6-1 | NA | TGTGCCAGCAGGGACAGAGCCTCTGGGGCCAACGTCCTGACTTTC | CASRDRASGANVLTF
TRBJ2-2 | TRBD2 | TRBV9 | NA | TGTGCCAGCAGCGTAGCCCTAGCGGGAGTGGACACCGGGGAGCTGTTTTTT | CASSVALAGVDTGELFF
TRBJ2-3 | NA | TRBV11-2 | NA | TGTGCCAGCACCAGCACAGATACGCAGTATTTT | CASTSTDTQYF
TRBJ2-3 | TRBD2 | TRBV27 | NA | TGTGCCAGCAGTTTATCGAGACTAGCGGGGCCTTCTAGCACAGATACGCAGTATTTT | CASSLSRLAGPSSTDTQYF
TRBJ1-2 | NA | TRBV5-1 | NA | TGCGCCAGCAGCTTTTTGGTTACCAACTTC | CASSFLVTNF
TRBJ2-7 | TRBD2 | TRBV10-2 | NA | TGCGCCAGCACATCTAGCGGGGGGTCCTACGAGCAGTACTTC | CASTSSGGSYEQYF